Included here is one T cell receptor beta chain sequence, with context. This entry comes from a study of blood T cell repertoires in COVID-19. Background on the study: COVID-19 samples from acute and convalescent phases originated in the United States, Italy and Spain. Sample material is recorded as cDNA or gDNA derived from T cells, B-cell-depleted T cells, or PBMCs.

The Seattle patients, enrolled during active infection, were followed longitudinally. Trimming pared 3 bases from V and 5 bases from J, leaving 10 bases between. This CDR3 has 14 residues. CDR1 and CDR2 from the germline V gene are SEHNR and FQNEAQ (reference sequence). As processed by the authors: For nucleated cells, counts were estimated from reference gene primer amplification. The method was immunoSEQ multiplex PCR; TCRdb's version includes in-frame clones alone and lacks a portion of them. V, J and clone size reflect that table, while D and trimming were determined from the DNA. The sample consists of roughly 320,000 clones, about 90% of them appearing once.

The J gene is TRBJ1-4, the V gene TRBV7-9, with D hard to call. Material: peripheral blood. This clonotype originated in a woman aged 45-59 years with COVID-19, enrolled during active disease. This CDR3 is CASSFASQNEKLFF. The CDR3 DNA follows: TGTGCCAGCAGCTTCGCCAGTCAGAATGAAAAACTGTTTTTT.